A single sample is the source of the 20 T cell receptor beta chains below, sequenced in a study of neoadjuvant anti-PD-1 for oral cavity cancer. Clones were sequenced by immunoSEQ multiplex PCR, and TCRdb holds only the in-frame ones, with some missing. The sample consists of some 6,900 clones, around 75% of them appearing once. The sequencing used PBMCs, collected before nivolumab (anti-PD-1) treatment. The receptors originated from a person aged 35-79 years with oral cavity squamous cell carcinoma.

In DNA form, the CDR3 reads TGTGCCAGCAGCCAAGACAGCTATGAGCAGTACTTC. Translated, it gives CASSQDSYEQYF. The chain is built from TRBV14 and TRBJ2-7; unclear D gene. The CDR3 contains 12 residues. Trimming cost V 0 bases and J 7 bases, with 7 bases left between them. CDR1 and CDR2 (germline): SGHDN, FVKESK.

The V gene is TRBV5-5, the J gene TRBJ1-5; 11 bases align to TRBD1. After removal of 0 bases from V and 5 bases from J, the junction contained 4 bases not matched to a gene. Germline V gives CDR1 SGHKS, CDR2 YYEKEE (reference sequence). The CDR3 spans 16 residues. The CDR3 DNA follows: TGTGCCAGCAGCTTGGGAGGACAGGGGGCCTATCAGCCCCAGCATTTT. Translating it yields CASSLGGQGAYQPQHF.

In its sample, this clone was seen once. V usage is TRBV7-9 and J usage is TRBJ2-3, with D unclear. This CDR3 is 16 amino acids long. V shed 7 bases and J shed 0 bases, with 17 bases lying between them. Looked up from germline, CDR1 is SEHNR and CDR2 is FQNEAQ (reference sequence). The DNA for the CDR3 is TGTGCCAGCACCGAAGGACGGCGAGCTAGCACAGATACGCAGTATTTT. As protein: CASTEGRRASTDTQYF.

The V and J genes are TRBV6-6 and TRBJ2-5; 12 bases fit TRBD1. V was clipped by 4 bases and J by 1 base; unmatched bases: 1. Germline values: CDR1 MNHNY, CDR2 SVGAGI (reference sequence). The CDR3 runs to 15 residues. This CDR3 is CASSWGQGAQETQYF. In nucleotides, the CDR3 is TGTGCCAGCAGTTGGGGACAGGGGGCCCAAGAGACCCAGTACTTC.

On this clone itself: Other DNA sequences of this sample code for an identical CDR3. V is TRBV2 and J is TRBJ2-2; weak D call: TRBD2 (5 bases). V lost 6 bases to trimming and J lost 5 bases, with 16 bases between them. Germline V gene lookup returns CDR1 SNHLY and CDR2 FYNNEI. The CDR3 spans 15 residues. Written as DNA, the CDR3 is TGTGCCAGCAGCCGCTACCGGGGAAGTACCGGGGAGCTGTTTTTT. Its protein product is CASSRYRGSTGELFF.

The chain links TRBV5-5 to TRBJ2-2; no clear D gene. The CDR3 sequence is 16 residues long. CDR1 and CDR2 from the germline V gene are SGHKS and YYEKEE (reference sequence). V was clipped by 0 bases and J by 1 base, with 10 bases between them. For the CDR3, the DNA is TGTGCCAGCAGCTTGGAGGCGGCCCGGAACACCGGGGAGCTGTTTTTT. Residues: CASSLEAARNTGELFF.

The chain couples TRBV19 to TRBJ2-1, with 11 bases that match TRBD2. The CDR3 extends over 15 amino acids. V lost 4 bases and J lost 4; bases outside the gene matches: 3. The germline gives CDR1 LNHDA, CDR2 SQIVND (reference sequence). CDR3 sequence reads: CASSTRLAGYNEQFF. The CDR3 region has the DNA TGTGCCAGTAGTACCCGACTAGCGGGATACAATGAGCAGTTCTTC.

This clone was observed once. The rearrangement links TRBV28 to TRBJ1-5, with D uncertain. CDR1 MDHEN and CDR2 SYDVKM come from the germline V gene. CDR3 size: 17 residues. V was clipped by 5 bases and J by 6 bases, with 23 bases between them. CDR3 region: CASSPFRAMLMAQPQHF. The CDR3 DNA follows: TGTGCCAGCAGTCCCTTCCGGGCCATGCTTATGGCTCAGCCCCAGCATTTT.

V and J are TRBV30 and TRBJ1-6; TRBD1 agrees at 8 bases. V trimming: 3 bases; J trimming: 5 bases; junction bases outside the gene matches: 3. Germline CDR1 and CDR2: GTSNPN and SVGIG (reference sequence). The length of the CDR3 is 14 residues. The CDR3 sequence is CAWSMGQDNSPLHF. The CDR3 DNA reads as TGTGCCTGGAGCATGGGACAGGATAATTCACCCCTCCACTTT. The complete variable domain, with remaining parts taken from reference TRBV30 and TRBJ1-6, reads SQTIHQWPATLVQPVGSPLSLECTVEGTSNPNLYWYRQAAGRGLQLLFYSVGIGQISSEVPQNLSASRPQDRQFILSSKKLLLSDSGFYLCAWSMGQDNSPLHFGNGTRLTVT.

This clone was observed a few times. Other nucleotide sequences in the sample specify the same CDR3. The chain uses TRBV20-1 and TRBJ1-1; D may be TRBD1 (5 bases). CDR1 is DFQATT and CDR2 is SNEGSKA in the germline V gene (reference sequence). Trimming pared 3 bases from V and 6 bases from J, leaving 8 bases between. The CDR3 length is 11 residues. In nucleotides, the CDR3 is TGCAGTGCTAGTTCAGGGCCTGAAGCTTTCTTT. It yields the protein CSASSGPEAFF.

The CDR3 DNA reads TGTGCCAGCAGCCCCCCCGGGGACAGGGGGATCAATAATTCACCCCTCCACTTT. This gives the protein CASSPPGDRGINNSPLHF. This rearrangement joins TRBV7-9 to TRBJ1-6; the match to TRBD1 covers 11 bases. The CDR3 covers 18 residues. The V and J ends lost 5 bases and 5 bases, in that order; junction bases with no gene match: 11. Germline V gene sequence: CDR1 SEHNR, CDR2 FQNEAQ (reference sequence).

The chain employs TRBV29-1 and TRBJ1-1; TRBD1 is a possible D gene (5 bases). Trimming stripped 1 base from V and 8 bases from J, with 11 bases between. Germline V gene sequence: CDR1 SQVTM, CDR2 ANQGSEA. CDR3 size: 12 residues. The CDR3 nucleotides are TGCAGCGTTGAAGGCTCAGGGACCGAAGCTTTCTTT. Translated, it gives CSVEGSGTEAFF.

The CDR3, as DNA: TGTGCCAGCAGCTCCTCCCCTAGCTACGAGCAGTACTTC. This gives the protein CASSSSPSYEQYF. The chain joins TRBV7-6 to TRBJ2-7; D unresolved. Trimming removed 4 bases at V and 3 bases at J, with 10 bases between. Looked up from germline, CDR1 is SGHVS and CDR2 is FNYEAQ. This CDR3 contains 13 residues.

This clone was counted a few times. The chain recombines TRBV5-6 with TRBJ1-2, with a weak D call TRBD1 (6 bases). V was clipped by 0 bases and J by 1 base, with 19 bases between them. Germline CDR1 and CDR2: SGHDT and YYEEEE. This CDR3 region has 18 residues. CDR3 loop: CASSLGVRGRQLNYGYTF. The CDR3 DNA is TGTGCCAGCAGCTTGGGGGTCAGGGGCCGGCAACTTAACTATGGCTACACCTTC.

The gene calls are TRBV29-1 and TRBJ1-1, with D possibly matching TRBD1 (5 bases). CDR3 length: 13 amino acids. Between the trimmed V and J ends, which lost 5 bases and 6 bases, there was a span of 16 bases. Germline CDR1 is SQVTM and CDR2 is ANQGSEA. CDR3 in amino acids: CSVFSQGRPEAFF. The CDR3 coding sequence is TGCAGCGTTTTCTCTCAGGGACGACCTGAAGCTTTCTTT.

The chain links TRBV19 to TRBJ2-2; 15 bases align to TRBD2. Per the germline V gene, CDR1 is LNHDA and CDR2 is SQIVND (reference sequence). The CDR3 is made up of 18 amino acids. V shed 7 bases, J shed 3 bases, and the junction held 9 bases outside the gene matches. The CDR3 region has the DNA TGTGCCAGTACTAACGGACTAGCGGGGGGGCCATACACCGGGGAGCTGTTTTTT. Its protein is CASTNGLAGGPYTGELFF.

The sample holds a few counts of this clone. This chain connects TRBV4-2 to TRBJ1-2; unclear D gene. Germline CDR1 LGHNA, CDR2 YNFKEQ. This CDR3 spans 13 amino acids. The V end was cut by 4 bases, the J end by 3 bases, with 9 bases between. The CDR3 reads CASSPRGDYGYTF. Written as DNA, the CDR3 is TGTGCCAGCAGCCCCCGCGGGGACTATGGCTACACCTTC.

CDR3 sequence: CASRSTWGRDTGELFF. For the CDR3, the DNA is TGTGCCAGTAGATCAACCTGGGGGCGGGACACCGGGGAGCTGTTTTTT. V is TRBV19 and J is TRBJ2-2; maybe TRBD1 (6 bases). V lost 6 bases and J 3 bases, leaving 17 bases between the germline ends. Germline V gives CDR1 LNHDA, CDR2 SQIVND (reference sequence). The CDR3 is 16 residues long.

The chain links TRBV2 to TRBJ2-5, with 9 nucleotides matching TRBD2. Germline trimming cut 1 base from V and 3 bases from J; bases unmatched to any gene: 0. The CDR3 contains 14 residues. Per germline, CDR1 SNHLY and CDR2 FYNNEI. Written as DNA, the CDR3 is TGTGCCAGCAGTGAAGAGCGGGGGGAAGAGACCCAGTACTTC. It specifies CASSEERGEETQYF.

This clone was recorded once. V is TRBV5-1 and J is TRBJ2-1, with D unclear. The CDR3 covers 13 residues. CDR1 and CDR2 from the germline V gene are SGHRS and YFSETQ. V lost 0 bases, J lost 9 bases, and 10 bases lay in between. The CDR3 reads CASSLGQDPEQFF. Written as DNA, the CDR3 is TGCGCCAGCAGCTTGGGGCAGGACCCTGAGCAGTTCTTC.